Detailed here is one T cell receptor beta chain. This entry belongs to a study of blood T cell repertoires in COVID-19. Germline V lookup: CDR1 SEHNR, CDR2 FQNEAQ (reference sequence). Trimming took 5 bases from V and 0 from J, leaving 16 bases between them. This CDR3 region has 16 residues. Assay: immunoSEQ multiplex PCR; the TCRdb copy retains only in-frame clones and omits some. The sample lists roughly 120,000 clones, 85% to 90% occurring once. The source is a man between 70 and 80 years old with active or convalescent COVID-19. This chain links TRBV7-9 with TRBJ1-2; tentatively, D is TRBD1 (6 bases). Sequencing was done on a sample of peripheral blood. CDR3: CASSHPSQGPNYGYTF. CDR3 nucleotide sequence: TGTGCCAGCAGCCATCCCTCCCAGGGGCCTAACTATGGCTACACCTTC.